This T cell receptor (beta chain) was captured in a study of T cells after yellow fever vaccination. Study observations and caveats: Among all clonotypes, a small share was observed in both CD4 and CD8 compartments. A weaker secondary response peaked on day 5, the primary on day 15. After the booster, 95% to 98% of CD4 and more than 85% of CD8 primary-response clones were re-detected.

The 5'RACE template-switching step produced TCR cDNA and added a universal primer site and UMIs. TCRdb reprocessed the 5' RACE reads via MiXCR and lists one record per CDR3 protein. The table records roughly 500,000 distinct CDR3 sequences, about a fifth of them present only once. V gave up 5 bases and J gave up 4 bases, with 17 bases separating them. The CDR3 length is 15 residues. Germline CDR1 reads SGHVS; CDR2 reads FQNEAQ. This clonotype showed up just a few times. No antigen is known for it. This sample comprised PBMCs, obtained 15 days after the yellow fever booster vaccination. The rearrangement joins TRBV7-8 to TRBJ2-5; D is possibly TRBD2 (5 bases). The origin of this receptor is a man aged 25-45 years who received the YFV17D yellow fever vaccine. The CDR3: CASSPARAAIETQYF. The CDR3 bases are TGTGCCAGCAGCCCTGCGAGGGCGGCAATAGAGACCCAGTACTTC.